This T cell receptor beta chain was documented in a study of regulatory T cells in long-lasting Graves disease. The V gene's germline CDR1 is SGHNT and CDR2 YYREEE (reference sequence). The CDR3 contains 12 residues. V was clipped by 4 bases and J by 5 bases, with 10 bases between them. This clonotype appeared a few times. CDR3-region Arm-PCR and iRepertoire HTBI primers produced the TCR beta libraries. Each CDR3 protein is one row after TCRdb ran MiXCR on the multiplex PCR reads. The table includes 350,000 to 550,000 distinct CDR3 sequences, about 15% detected once. Documented time point: newly diagnosed GD, antithyroid drugs for less than 3 months. The TCR library was made from RNA that had been extracted from PBMCs in TRIzol. These data were also filed under a second study, of T cells in Graves' hyperthyroidism and ophthalmopathy. That paper notes: The study used the HTBI primer set for a first-round RT-PCR of the TCR CDR3.

The chain combines TRBV5-4 with TRBJ2-7, with unresolved D. This receptor was obtained from a woman in her twenties or thirties with Graves disease. The material was peripheral blood mononuclear cells (PBMCs), obtained at new diagnosis, from a patient treated with antithyroid drugs. In nucleotides, the CDR3 is TGTGCCAGCAGCCGGAGTAGGAACGAGCAGTACTTC. This codes for CASSRSRNEQYF.